The 14 T cell receptor beta chains given below trace back to one sample, sequenced in a study of T-cell reconstitution after alpha-beta-depleted transplantation in children. Library preparation (for TCRbeta) was performed with unique molecular identifiers. TCRdb analysed the PCR reads with MiXCR anew, one entry per CDR3 protein. In the table there are 490,000 or so distinct CDR3 sequences, approximately 12% of which are singletons. The source material was PBMCs from the stem cell graft donor, sampled from the stem cell graft. These receptors were obtained from a human donor who donated a stem cell graft to a child with combined immunodeficiency.

This clonotype was observed a handful of times. The chain carries TRBV20-1 and TRBJ2-7, with TRBD2 matching 7 bases. The CDR3 length is 15 residues. The junction had 11 bases not matched to a gene; V was cut back by 3 bases and J by 3 bases. The germline CDR1 and CDR2 sequences are DFQATT and SNEGSKA (reference sequence). The CDR3 DNA reads as TGCAGTGCTAGGGAGGCGGCGGGAGCACACTACGAGCAGTACTTC. It encodes CSAREAAGAHYEQYF.

The chain couples TRBV3-1 to TRBJ2-1; D unclear. The germline V gene encodes CDR1 LGHDT and CDR2 YNNKEL (reference sequence). This CDR3 is 15 amino acids long. Deletions cut 4 bases from V and 3 bases from J, with 13 bases between. The CDR3 DNA sequence: TGTGCCAGCAGCCGCATGGGTGGGGACTACAATGAGCAGTTCTTC. Protein product: CASSRMGGDYNEQFF.

This chain joins TRBV20-1 and TRBJ2-7; no clear D. In germline, CDR1 is DFQATT, CDR2 SNEGSKA (reference sequence). The V end lost 6 bases, the J end lost 1 base, and 10 bases lay between the germline ends. The CDR3 is 12 residues long. The CDR3 bases are TGCAGTGCGTCGCAGTCTTCCTACGAGCAGTACTTC. Translation: CSASQSSYEQYF.

The rearrangement joins TRBV24-1 to TRBJ2-2, with 9 bases matching TRBD1. The CDR3 is 17 amino acids. V was pared by 1 base and J by 6 bases, with 8 bases of the junction left unmatched. Germline V lookup: CDR1 KGHDR, CDR2 SFDVKD. DNA for the CDR3: TGTGCCACCAGTGATTTACCGGGACAGGGTCGGCCCGGGGAGCTGTTTTTT. Amino acids: CATSDLPGQGRPGELFF.

In its sample, this clonotype was seen a few times. The chain has TRBV25-1 and TRBJ1-1; 9 positions match TRBD1. Trimming cost V 4 bases and J 2 bases; bases outside gene matches: 5. Germline V gene lookup returns CDR1 MGHDK and CDR2 SYGVNS. The CDR3 runs 15 residues. The CDR3 region is CASSVYRGRNTEAFF. The CDR3 DNA reads TGTGCCAGCAGTGTTTACAGGGGGCGCAACACTGAAGCTTTCTTT.

At least ten counts were recorded for this clonotype. The chain couples TRBV20-1 to TRBJ2-1, with TRBD2 identical over 10 bases. The CDR3 sequence is 15 residues long. The trim removed 3 bases at V and 5 bases at J, leaving 7 bases unmatched. The germline gives CDR1 DFQATT, CDR2 SNEGSKA (reference sequence). The CDR3 nucleotides read TGCAGTGCTAGTAACCTAGCGGGAGTACACAATGAGCAGTTCTTC. Translating it yields CSASNLAGVHNEQFF.

This CDR3 is CASSLVGYSEAFF. The CDR3 DNA reads TGTGCCAGCAGCTTAGTAGGGTATTCTGAAGCTTTCTTT. The chain recombines TRBV7-8 with TRBJ1-1; D not certain. Germline V gives CDR1 SGHVS, CDR2 FQNEAQ. This CDR3 region has 13 residues. V lost 1 base and J 6 bases, leaving 9 bases between the germline ends. The full variable domain, in which reference TRBV7-8 and TRBJ1-1 provide the parts outside the CDR3, is GAGVSQSPRYKVAKRGQDVALRCDPISGHVSLFWYQQALGQGPEFLTYFQNEAQLDKSGLPSDRFFAERPEGSVSTLKIQRTQQEDSAVYLCASSLVGYSEAFFGQGTRLTVV.

This clonotype was seen more than once but under ten times. The CDR3: CASTRQGHFYEQYF. The CDR3 nucleotides are TGTGCCAGCACCCGGCAGGGACACTTCTACGAGCAGTACTTC. The rearrangement uses TRBV5-6 and TRBJ2-7; maybe TRBD1 (6 bases). The CDR3 sequence is 14 residues long. CDR1 SGHDT and CDR2 YYEEEE come from the germline V gene. Trimming pared 6 bases from V and 3 bases from J, leaving 16 bases between.

The chain combines TRBV20-1 with TRBJ2-2, with TRBD1 matching 7 bases. V lost 3 bases to trimming and J lost 0 bases; unmatched junction nucleotides: 1. Per the germline V gene, CDR1 is DFQATT and CDR2 is SNEGSKA (reference sequence). The CDR3 is 14 residues long. The CDR3 DNA reads as TGCAGTGCTAGGCAGGGGGCGAACACCGGGGAGCTGTTTTTT. It codes for CSARQGANTGELFF.

This clonotype was detected many times. The J gene is TRBJ2-3, the V gene TRBV20-1; the match to TRBD2 covers 9 bases. Germline V gene sequence: CDR1 DFQATT, CDR2 SNEGSKA (reference sequence). With 3 bases clipped from V and 3 bases from J, the junction kept 7 bases outside the gene matches. The CDR3 runs 15 residues. CDR3: CSASVSSGVTDTQYF. CDR3 sequence (DNA): TGCAGTGCTAGTGTGTCTAGCGGGGTAACAGATACGCAGTATTTT.

This clonotype has more than one count but fewer than ten. The V call is TRBV6-2 or TRBV6-3, the J call TRBJ2-1, with TRBD2 identical over 9 bases. Losses at the gene ends were 4 bases for V and 13 bases for J; bases not matched to a gene: 5. Germline lookup yields CDR1 MNHEY and CDR2 SVGEGT. This CDR3 is 12 amino acids long. This CDR3 is CASSSLAGNQFF. In DNA, the CDR3 is TGTGCCAGCAGTTCACTAGCGGGCAACCAGTTCTTC.

The table lists this clonotype with a few counts. This rearrangement joins TRBV5-1 to TRBJ1-1; 7 bases are a match to TRBD1. Germline V lookup: CDR1 SGHRS, CDR2 YFSETQ. The CDR3 is made up of 15 amino acids. The trim removed 2 bases at V and 1 base at J, leaving 5 bases unmatched. This chain's CDR3 is CASSLRDSKNTEAFF. The CDR3 bases are TGCGCCAGCAGCTTACGGGACAGCAAGAACACTGAAGCTTTCTTT. Looking up the rest from reference TRBV5-1 and TRBJ1-1 gives the full variable domain: KAGVTQTPRYLIKTRGQQVTLSCSPISGHRSVSWYQQTPGQGLQFLFEYFSETQRNKGNFPGRFSGRQFSNSRSEMNVSTLELGDSALYLCASSLRDSKNTEAFFGQGTRLTVV.

This clonotype was observed a few times. The V call is TRBV29-1, the J call TRBJ2-2, with TRBD1 identical over 10 bases. Losses at the gene ends were 4 bases for V and 6 bases for J; bases not matched to a gene: 5. The CDR3 has 14 amino acids. CDR1 SQVTM and CDR2 ANQGSEA come from the germline V gene. The DNA for the CDR3 is TGCAGCGTTGGGGGACAGGGGCTCGCCGGGGAGCTGTTTTTT. Residues: CSVGGQGLAGELFF.

This clonotype was observed a few times. The genes are TRBV7-9 and TRBJ2-5; 10 bases agree with TRBD1. V was pared by 0 bases and J by 5 bases, with 6 bases of the junction left unmatched. The CDR3 loop spans 16 amino acids. Germline loops: CDR1 SEHNR, CDR2 FQNEAQ (reference sequence). CDR3 loop: CASSLAVTGGFETQYF. The CDR3 DNA follows: TGTGCCAGCAGCTTAGCCGTGACAGGGGGCTTCGAGACCCAGTACTTC.